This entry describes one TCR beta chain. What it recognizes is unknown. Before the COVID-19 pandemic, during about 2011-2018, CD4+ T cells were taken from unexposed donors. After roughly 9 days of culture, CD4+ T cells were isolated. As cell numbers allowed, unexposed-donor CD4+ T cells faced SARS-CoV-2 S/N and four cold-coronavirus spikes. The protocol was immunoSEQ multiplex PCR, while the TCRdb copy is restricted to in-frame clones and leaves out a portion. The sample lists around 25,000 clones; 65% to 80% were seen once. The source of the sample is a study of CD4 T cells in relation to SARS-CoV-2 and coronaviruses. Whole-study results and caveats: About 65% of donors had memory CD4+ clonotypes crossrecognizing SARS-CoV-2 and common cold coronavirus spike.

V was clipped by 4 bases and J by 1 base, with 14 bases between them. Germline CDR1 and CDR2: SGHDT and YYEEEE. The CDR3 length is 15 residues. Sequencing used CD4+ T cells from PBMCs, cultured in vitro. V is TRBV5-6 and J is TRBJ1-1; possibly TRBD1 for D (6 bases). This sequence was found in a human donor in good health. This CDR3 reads CASSILGQPNTEAFF. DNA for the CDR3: TGTGCCAGCAGCATTTTAGGACAGCCGAACACTGAAGCTTTCTTT.